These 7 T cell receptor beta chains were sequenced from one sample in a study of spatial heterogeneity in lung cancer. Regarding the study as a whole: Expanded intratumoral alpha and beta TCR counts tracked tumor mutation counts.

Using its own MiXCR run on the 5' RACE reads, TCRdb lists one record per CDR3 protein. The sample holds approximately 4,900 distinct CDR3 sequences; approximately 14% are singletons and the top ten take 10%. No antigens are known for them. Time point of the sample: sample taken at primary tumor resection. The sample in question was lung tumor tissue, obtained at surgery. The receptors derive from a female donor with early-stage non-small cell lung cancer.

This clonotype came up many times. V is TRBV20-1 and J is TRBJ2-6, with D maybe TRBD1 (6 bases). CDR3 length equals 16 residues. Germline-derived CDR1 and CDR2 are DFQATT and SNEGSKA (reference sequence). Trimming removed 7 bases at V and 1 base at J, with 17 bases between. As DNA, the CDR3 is TGCAGTGTCGCCCGGGACACTAGATCTGGGGCCAACGTCCTGACTTTC. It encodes CSVARDTRSGANVLTF.

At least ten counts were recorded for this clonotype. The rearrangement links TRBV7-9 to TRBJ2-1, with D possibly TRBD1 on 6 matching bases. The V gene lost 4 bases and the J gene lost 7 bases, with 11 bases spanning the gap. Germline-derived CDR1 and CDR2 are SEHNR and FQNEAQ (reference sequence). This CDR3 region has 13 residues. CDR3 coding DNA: TGTGCCAGCAGCTACGGGACAATTAATGAGCAGTTCTTC. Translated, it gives CASSYGTINEQFF.

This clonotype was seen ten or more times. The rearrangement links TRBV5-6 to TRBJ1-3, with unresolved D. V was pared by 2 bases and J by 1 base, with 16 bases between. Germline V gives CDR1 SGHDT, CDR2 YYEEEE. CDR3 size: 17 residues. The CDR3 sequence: CASSFPDIGRSGNTIYF. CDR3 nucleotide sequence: TGTGCCAGCAGCTTCCCCGACATAGGAAGATCTGGAAACACCATATATTTT.

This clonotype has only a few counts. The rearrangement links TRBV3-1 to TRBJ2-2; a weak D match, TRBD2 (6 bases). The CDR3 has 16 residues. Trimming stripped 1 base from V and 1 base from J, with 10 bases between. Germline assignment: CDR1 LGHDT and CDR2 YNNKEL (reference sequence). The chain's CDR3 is CASSQAAGGNTGELFF. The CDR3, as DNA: TGTGCCAGCAGCCAAGCGGCCGGGGGGAACACCGGGGAGCTGTTTTTT.

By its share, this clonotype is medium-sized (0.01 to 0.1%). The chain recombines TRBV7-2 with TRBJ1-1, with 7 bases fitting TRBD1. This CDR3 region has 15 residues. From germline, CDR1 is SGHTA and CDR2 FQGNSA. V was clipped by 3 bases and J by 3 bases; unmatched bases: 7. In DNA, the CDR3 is TGTGCCAGCAGCTTTCCACAGGGGAGGTACACTGAAGCTTTCTTT. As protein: CASSFPQGRYTEAFF.

The CDR3 bases are TGCAGTGCTAGAGACAGGATTAGCCGGAGCTCCTACAATGAGCAGTTCTTC. Encoded protein: CSARDRISRSSYNEQFF. V is TRBV20-1 and J is TRBJ2-1; D not resolved. The germline CDR1 and CDR2 sequences are DFQATT and SNEGSKA (reference sequence). V dropped 0 bases and J dropped 0 bases, with 15 bases sitting between them. The CDR3 totals 17 residues.

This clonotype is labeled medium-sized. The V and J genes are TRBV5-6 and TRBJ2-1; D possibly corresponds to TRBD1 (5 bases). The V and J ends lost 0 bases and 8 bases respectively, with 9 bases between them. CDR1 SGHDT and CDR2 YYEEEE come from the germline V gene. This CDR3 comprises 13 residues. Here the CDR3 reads CASSLVRGHEQFF. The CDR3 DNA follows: TGTGCCAGCAGCTTGGTTAGGGGCCATGAGCAGTTCTTC.